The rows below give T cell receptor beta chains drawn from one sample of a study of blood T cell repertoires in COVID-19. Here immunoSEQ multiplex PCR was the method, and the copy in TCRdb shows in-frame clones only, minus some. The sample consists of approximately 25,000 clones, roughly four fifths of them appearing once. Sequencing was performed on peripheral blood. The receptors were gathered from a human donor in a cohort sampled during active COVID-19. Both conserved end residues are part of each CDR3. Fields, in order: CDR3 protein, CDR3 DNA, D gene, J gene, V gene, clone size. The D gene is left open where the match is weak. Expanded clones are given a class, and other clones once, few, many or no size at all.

cdr3_aa: CASSQDWAVSYNEQFF
cdr3_nt: TGCGCCAGCAGCCAAGATTGGGCAGTCTCCTACAATGAGCAGTTCTTC
d_call: -
j_call: TRBJ2-1
v_call: TRBV4-3
clone_size: -

cdr3_aa: CASSSRTSGGPIEQFF
cdr3_nt: TGTGCCAGCAGCTCTAGGACTAGCGGGGGGCCGATTGAGCAGTTCTTC
d_call: TRBD2
j_call: TRBJ2-1
v_call: TRBV11-3
clone_size: -

cdr3_aa: CASSLDRTSQETQYF
cdr3_nt: TGTGCCAGCAGCTTGGACAGGACCTCCCAAGAGACCCAGTACTTC
d_call: TRBD1
j_call: TRBJ2-5
v_call: TRBV11-2
clone_size: -

cdr3_aa: CASSPDSIPVGYTF
cdr3_nt: TGTGCCAGCTCACCAGACAGCATCCCGGTGGGCTACACCTTC
d_call: -
j_call: TRBJ1-2
v_call: TRBV18
clone_size: -

cdr3_aa: CASRLLQGIDEQYF
cdr3_nt: TGTGCCAGCCGGTTATTACAGGGTATCGACGAGCAGTACTTC
d_call: -
j_call: TRBJ2-7
v_call: TRBV6-6
clone_size: few

cdr3_aa: CASTLAGFSSYNEQFF
cdr3_nt: TGTGCCAGTACGCTAGCGGGTTTTAGCTCCTACAATGAGCAGTTCTTC
d_call: TRBD2
j_call: TRBJ2-1
v_call: TRBV19
clone_size: -

cdr3_aa: CASSEAQGQRYNEQFF
cdr3_nt: TGTGCCAGCAGTGAAGCGCAGGGACAGCGCTACAATGAGCAGTTCTTC
d_call: TRBD1
j_call: TRBJ2-1
v_call: TRBV6-1
clone_size: -

cdr3_aa: CASSLRRGRETQYF
cdr3_nt: TGTGCCAGCAGCCTCCGCCGGGGGAGAGAGACCCAGTACTTC
d_call: -
j_call: TRBJ2-5
v_call: TRBV14
clone_size: -

cdr3_aa: CASSSPTSRSYNEQFF
cdr3_nt: TGTGCCAGCAGCTCCCCAACTTCCCGCTCCTACAATGAGCAGTTCTTC
d_call: -
j_call: TRBJ2-1
v_call: TRBV7-2
clone_size: once

cdr3_aa: CASSFTHGDTVLKYF
cdr3_nt: TGTGCCAGCAGCTTTACTCACGGGGACACCGTTTTAAAGTACTTC
d_call: -
j_call: TRBJ2-5
v_call: TRBV7-2
clone_size: few

cdr3_aa: CASSLSSVFLSNQPQHF
cdr3_nt: TGTGCCAGCAGTTTATCGTCCGTCTTTCTTAGCAATCAGCCCCAGCATTTT
d_call: -
j_call: TRBJ1-5
v_call: TRBV28
clone_size: -

cdr3_aa: CASGPDRVGYNSPLHF
cdr3_nt: TGTGCTAGTGGTCCTGACAGGGTGGGTTATAATTCACCCCTCCACTTT
d_call: TRBD1
j_call: TRBJ1-6
v_call: TRBV12-5
clone_size: -

cdr3_aa: CAASGGQGSYEQYF
cdr3_nt: TGTGCCGCCTCAGGGGGACAGGGTTCCTACGAGCAGTACTTC
d_call: TRBD1
j_call: TRBJ2-7
v_call: TRBV3-1/TRBV3-2
clone_size: -

cdr3_aa: CASSPGQGLYEQYF
cdr3_nt: TGTGCCAGCAGTCCGGGACAGGGTCTCTACGAGCAGTACTTC
d_call: TRBD1
j_call: TRBJ2-7
v_call: TRBV6-2/TRBV6-3
clone_size: few

cdr3_aa: CASSSIAGSTDTQYF
cdr3_nt: TGTGCCAGCAGCTCCATAGCGGGAAGCACAGATACGCAGTATTTT
d_call: TRBD2
j_call: TRBJ2-3
v_call: TRBV5-6
clone_size: few

cdr3_aa: CASSGSGDRGSPLHF
cdr3_nt: TGTGCCAGCAGCGGCTCCGGCGATCGGGGTTCACCCCTCCACTTT
d_call: -
j_call: TRBJ1-6
v_call: TRBV9
clone_size: -

cdr3_aa: CASSQNSYEQYF
cdr3_nt: TGTGCCAGCAGTCAGAATTCCTACGAGCAGTACTTC
d_call: -
j_call: TRBJ2-7
v_call: TRBV12-3/TRBV12-4
clone_size: -

cdr3_aa: CASSLADAGGVQYF
cdr3_nt: TGTGCCAGCAGTTTGGCCGACGCAGGAGGCGTTCAGTACTTC
d_call: -
j_call: TRBJ2-4
v_call: TRBV28
clone_size: once

cdr3_aa: CASSLETGNTEAFF
cdr3_nt: TGTGCCAGCAGCTTGGAGACAGGGAACACTGAAGCTTTCTTT
d_call: -
j_call: TRBJ1-1
v_call: TRBV7-9
clone_size: -

cdr3_aa: CAISGGTKNIQYF
cdr3_nt: TGTGCCATCAGTGGAGGGACCAAAAACATTCAGTACTTC
d_call: -
j_call: TRBJ2-4
v_call: TRBV10-3
clone_size: -

cdr3_aa: CASSQAGGRWNEKLFF
cdr3_nt: TGTGCCAGCAGCCAAGCGGGGGGGCGGTGGAATGAAAAACTGTTTTTT
d_call: -
j_call: TRBJ1-4
v_call: TRBV4-2
clone_size: -

cdr3_aa: CASSFQMNTEAFF
cdr3_nt: TGTGCCAGCAGTTTCCAAATGAACACTGAAGCTTTCTTT
d_call: -
j_call: TRBJ1-1
v_call: TRBV12-3/TRBV12-4
clone_size: -

cdr3_aa: CASRTAVGGTYEQYF
cdr3_nt: TGTGCCAGCAGGACGGCGGTGGGGGGGACCTACGAGCAGTACTTC
d_call: TRBD2
j_call: TRBJ2-7
v_call: TRBV6-5
clone_size: -

cdr3_aa: CASSLQANTEAFF
cdr3_nt: TGCGCCAGCAGCTTGCAAGCGAACACTGAAGCTTTCTTT
d_call: -
j_call: TRBJ1-1
v_call: TRBV5-1
clone_size: few

cdr3_aa: CASSLKEGSGGYTF
cdr3_nt: TGTGCCAGCAGCTTAAAGGAGGGCTCCGGTGGCTACACCTTC
d_call: -
j_call: TRBJ1-2
v_call: TRBV7-9
clone_size: -

cdr3_aa: CASSPRTSGGGGQFF
cdr3_nt: TGTGCCAGCAGCCCCCGGACTAGCGGGGGTGGGGGGCAGTTCTTC
d_call: TRBD2
j_call: TRBJ2-1
v_call: TRBV3-1/TRBV3-2
clone_size: -

cdr3_aa: CAMRQGRNTIYF
cdr3_nt: TGTGCCATGAGACAGGGGAGGAACACCATATATTTT
d_call: TRBD1
j_call: TRBJ1-3
v_call: TRBV10-3
clone_size: -

cdr3_aa: CASSIVPSPKNIQYF
cdr3_nt: TGTGCCAGTAGTATAGTACCGAGTCCAAAAAACATTCAGTACTTC
d_call: -
j_call: TRBJ2-4
v_call: TRBV19
clone_size: -

cdr3_aa: CASSQVRGGGELFF
cdr3_nt: TGTGCCAGCAGCCAAGTACGGGGAGGCGGGGAGCTGTTTTTT
d_call: -
j_call: TRBJ2-2
v_call: TRBV14
clone_size: -

cdr3_aa: CASSFQGAIPNTEAFF
cdr3_nt: TGCGCCAGCAGCTTCCAGGGGGCGATTCCGAACACTGAAGCTTTCTTT
d_call: TRBD1
j_call: TRBJ1-1
v_call: TRBV5-1
clone_size: -

cdr3_aa: CASSLGTDYGYTF
cdr3_nt: TGTGCCAGCAGCTTGGGTACAGATTATGGCTACACCTTC
d_call: -
j_call: TRBJ1-2
v_call: TRBV5-5
clone_size: medium-sized

cdr3_aa: CASSGGDTGELFF
cdr3_nt: TGTGCCAGCAGCGGGGGGGACACCGGGGAGCTGTTTTTT
d_call: TRBD2
j_call: TRBJ2-2
v_call: TRBV6-4
clone_size: -

cdr3_aa: CASSRRGETGNEQFF
cdr3_nt: TGTGCCAGCAGTCGCCGGGGGGAAACGGGCAATGAGCAGTTCTTC
d_call: TRBD2
j_call: TRBJ2-1
v_call: TRBV3-1/TRBV3-2
clone_size: -

cdr3_aa: CASSPSGRNYEQYF
cdr3_nt: TGTGCCAGCAGTCCTAGCGGGAGGAACTACGAGCAGTACTTC
d_call: TRBD2
j_call: TRBJ2-7
v_call: TRBV28
clone_size: -

cdr3_aa: CASSLGGAGLRGELFF
cdr3_nt: TGTGCCAGCAGCTTAGGCGGGGCCGGCCTGAGAGGGGAGCTGTTTTTT
d_call: -
j_call: TRBJ2-2
v_call: TRBV11-2
clone_size: -

cdr3_aa: CASSAGTTSYNEQFF
cdr3_nt: TGTGCCAGCAGTGCCGGGACTACCTCCTACAATGAGCAGTTCTTC
d_call: TRBD2
j_call: TRBJ2-1
v_call: TRBV9
clone_size: -

cdr3_aa: CASSRQGANVKLFF
cdr3_nt: TGCGCCAGCAGCAGACAGGGGGCTAACGTAAAACTGTTTTTT
d_call: TRBD1
j_call: TRBJ1-4
v_call: TRBV4-1
clone_size: -

cdr3_aa: CASSLIWGQAFF
cdr3_nt: TGTGCCAGCAGTTTGATTTGGGGGCAAGCTTTCTTT
d_call: -
j_call: TRBJ1-1
v_call: TRBV12-3/TRBV12-4
clone_size: -

cdr3_aa: CASSQVTGRPGNTIYF
cdr3_nt: TGTGCCAGCAGCCAAGTTACGGGGAGGCCTGGAAACACCATATATTTT
d_call: -
j_call: TRBJ1-3
v_call: TRBV14
clone_size: once

cdr3_aa: CATSDRRDARSRNEQFF
cdr3_nt: TGTGCCACCAGTGATCGGAGGGACGCCCGTAGCAGGAATGAGCAGTTCTTC
d_call: -
j_call: TRBJ2-1
v_call: TRBV24-1
clone_size: -

cdr3_aa: CASSLLTRAYNEQFF
cdr3_nt: TGTGCCAGCAGCTTACTCACTAGAGCGTACAATGAGCAGTTCTTC
d_call: -
j_call: TRBJ2-1
v_call: TRBV7-8
clone_size: -

cdr3_aa: CASTDRRYGYTF
cdr3_nt: TGTGCCAGCACTGACAGGCGATATGGCTACACCTTC
d_call: -
j_call: TRBJ1-2
v_call: TRBV28
clone_size: -

cdr3_aa: CASNAGMTQKLFF
cdr3_nt: TGTGCCAGCAACGCAGGGATGACGCAAAAACTGTTTTTT
d_call: -
j_call: TRBJ1-4
v_call: TRBV6-4
clone_size: -

cdr3_aa: CASRVEVGQGATNANTGELFF
cdr3_nt: TGTGCCAGCAGGGTAGAGGTAGGGCAGGGGGCAACAAATGCGAACACCGGGGAGCTGTTTTTT
d_call: TRBD1
j_call: TRBJ2-2
v_call: TRBV13
clone_size: -

cdr3_aa: CASSQGQQGGETQYF
cdr3_nt: TGTGCCAGCAGCCAAGGACAACAGGGGGGAGAGACCCAGTACTTC
d_call: TRBD1
j_call: TRBJ2-5
v_call: TRBV7-2
clone_size: -

cdr3_aa: CASSLPGTQYF
cdr3_nt: TGTGCCAGCTCACTGCCAGGTACGCAGTATTTT
d_call: -
j_call: TRBJ2-3
v_call: TRBV18
clone_size: once

cdr3_aa: CASSVGHTEAFF
cdr3_nt: TGTGCCAGCAGCGTAGGGCACACTGAAGCTTTCTTT
d_call: -
j_call: TRBJ1-1
v_call: TRBV9
clone_size: -

cdr3_aa: CASSRDRYQPQHF
cdr3_nt: TGTGCCAGTAGTCGGGACAGGTATCAGCCCCAGCATTTT
d_call: TRBD1
j_call: TRBJ1-5
v_call: TRBV19
clone_size: -

cdr3_aa: CASSWGTGGYEQYF
cdr3_nt: TGTGCCAGCAGCTGGGGGACAGGGGGCTACGAGCAGTACTTC
d_call: TRBD1
j_call: TRBJ2-7
v_call: TRBV5-5
clone_size: -

cdr3_aa: CASSYSPGRSYEQYF
cdr3_nt: TGTGCCAGCAGTTACTCACCTGGCAGGTCCTACGAGCAGTACTTC
d_call: -
j_call: TRBJ2-7
v_call: TRBV6-5
clone_size: -

cdr3_aa: CSVGQLDIGTDTQYF
cdr3_nt: TGCAGCGTTGGGCAATTGGACATAGGCACAGATACGCAGTATTTT
d_call: -
j_call: TRBJ2-3
v_call: TRBV29-1
clone_size: -

cdr3_aa: CASGKRKAFF
cdr3_nt: TGTGCCAGCGGAAAGAGGAAAGCTTTCTTT
d_call: -
j_call: TRBJ1-1
v_call: TRBV28
clone_size: -

cdr3_aa: CASSRGALGLAGADTQYF
cdr3_nt: TGTGCCAGCAGCAGAGGGGCTCTTGGACTAGCGGGGGCAGATACGCAGTATTTT
d_call: TRBD2
j_call: TRBJ2-3
v_call: TRBV7-2
clone_size: few

cdr3_aa: CASSLGASQTQYF
cdr3_nt: TGTGCCAGCAGCTTAGGAGCGTCGCAGACCCAGTACTTC
d_call: -
j_call: TRBJ2-5
v_call: TRBV7-7
clone_size: -